Listed below are T cell receptor beta chains from one sample, sequenced in a study of T cell repertoires in cytomegalovirus infection. These receptors have no known antigen. TCRdb reprocessed the reads with MiXCR, giving one entry per CDR3 protein. Here the sample spans fewer than 1,000,000 distinct CDR3 sequences, around 30% being singletons. This specimen consisted of cultured CD8+ T cells from PBMCs, obtained from culture after CMV antigen stimulation. The source of these receptors is a human donor in good health (CMV status not recorded). Some clones in this sample may be carry-over from other donors' samples. CDR3s include the opening cysteine and the closing phenylalanine or tryptophan. The D gene is left open where the match is weak. Some rows have no size entry. The others give once, few or many, or a class for an expanded clone.

>TRBV9|TRBJ2-3|-|14|few
TGTGCCAGCAGCCTACAGCTTTTCACAGATACGCAGTATTTT
CASSLQLFTDTQYF
>TRBV7-6|TRBJ1-6|-|17|many
TGTGCCAGCAGCTCGGACCCGGAGGTGACCTATAATTCACCCCTCCACTTT
CASSSDPEVTYNSPLHF
>TRBV4-2|TRBJ2-3|TRBD2|17|few
TGTGCCAGCAGCCAAGATCAGAACGGGGGGGGTTCAGATACGCAGTATTTT
CASSQDQNGGGSDTQYF
>TRBV27|TRBJ1-6|-|16|-
TGTGCCAGCAGTTTCCGACCGAGCTCCTATAATTCACCCCTCCACTTT
CASSFRPSSYNSPLHF
>TRBV15|TRBJ1-1|-|11|-
TGTGCCACCAGGGGAAAGAGGGAAGCTTTCTTT
CATRGKREAFF
>TRBV14|TRBJ1-6|-|17|-
TGTGCCAGCAGCCCCGAACCCCGGGGGCTGGGGAATTCACCCCTCCACTTT
CASSPEPRGLGNSPLHF
>TRBV2|TRBJ1-1|-|14|-
TGTGCCAGCAGTGTTCGGACAGTCAACACTGAAGCTTTCTTT
CASSVRTVNTEAFF
>TRBV27|TRBJ2-7|TRBD2|14|-
TGTGCCAGCACCCCCCTGGACGGGGGGGACGAGCAGTACTTC
CASTPLDGGDEQYF
>TRBV7-8|TRBJ2-1|TRBD2|16|few
TGTGCCAGCAGCGACACCTCCGGGACTAGCGGGCAAGAGCAGTTCTTC
CASSDTSGTSGQEQFF
>TRBV12-3/TRBV12-4|TRBJ1-5|TRBD1|16|few
TGTGCCAGCAGTTCGACGGGGACAGGGTGGACTCAGCCCCAGCATTTT
CASSSTGTGWTQPQHF
>TRBV27|TRBJ2-7|-|14|-
TGTGCCAGCAGTTTTCTGGGGCGAAGTTACGAGCAGTACTTC
CASSFLGRSYEQYF
>TRBV20-1|TRBJ2-4|-|13|-
TGCAGTGCTACCCCTAAACGGGCTTACATTCAGTACTTC
CSATPKRAYIQYF
>TRBV28|TRBJ1-5|TRBD1|18|many
TGTGCCAGCAGGCCTGTCAAAAGGACAGGGGGAAGCAATCAGCCCCAGCATTTT
CASRPVKRTGGSNQPQHF
>TRBV29-1|TRBJ2-2|-|17|once
TGCAGCGTTGAACTATTCCTTAGGGGGTCGGGCACCGGGGAGCTGTTTTTT
CSVELFLRGSGTGELFF
>TRBV12-5|TRBJ1-2|-|14|-
TGTGCTAGTGGCCCAGGGGCAAATAACTATGGCTACACCTTC
CASGPGANNYGYTF
>TRBV12-3/TRBV12-4|TRBJ2-3|TRBD1|15|few
TGTGCCAGCAGTTCACCGGGACAGGGCTCAGATACGCAGTATTTT
CASSSPGQGSDTQYF
>TRBV6-1|TRBJ2-1|TRBD1|13|-
TGTGCCAGCACCCAACAGGGGTACAATGAGCAGTTCTTC
CASTQQGYNEQFF
>TRBV7-6|TRBJ1-2|-|18|many
TGTGCCAGCAGCTTAGGAGGGCCTGGGGAATCCGCTAACTATGGCTACACCTTC
CASSLGGPGESANYGYTF
>TRBV27|TRBJ1-1|-|15|-
TGTGCCAGCAGTCCTGAGGGCGTCAGTCGGACTGAAGCTTTCTTT
CASSPEGVSRTEAFF
>TRBV7-9|TRBJ2-6|-|19|many
TGTGCCAGCAGACTCGCCCGGGACACCTTAATACCTGGGGCCAACGTCCTGACTTTC
CASRLARDTLIPGANVLTF
>TRBV7-9|TRBJ2-7|-|11|many
TGTGCCAGCACCAGCGCCTACGAGCAGTACTTC
CASTSAYEQYF
>TRBV7-6|TRBJ2-2|-|13|-
TGTGCCAGCAGCTTAGAGATATCCGGGGAGCTGTTTTTT
CASSLEISGELFF
>TRBV9|TRBJ2-1|-|15|many
TGTGCCAGCAGCCACTCTGGGGGGGCGCGGAATGAGCAGTTCTTC
CASSHSGGARNEQFF
>TRBV7-1|TRBJ1-2|-|13|-
TGTGCCAGCAGCGTCATTTCCGGCTATGGCTACACCTTC
CASSVISGYGYTF
>TRBV3-1|TRBJ2-7|-|14|-
TGTGCCAGCAGCTCAGGTTCCGGGATTGGCGAGCAGTACTTC
CASSSGSGIGEQYF
>TRBV20-1|TRBJ1-1|-|17|-
TGCAGTGCTAGAGATCGTTACGGAGGCTTCATGAACACTGAAGCTTCCTTT
CSARDRYGGFMNTEASF
>TRBV2|TRBJ2-5|-|15|-
TGTGCCAACAACGAATGGGAAATCCTCCAAGAGACCCAGTACTTC
CANNEWEILQETQYF
>TRBV29-1|TRBJ1-2|-|11|-
TGCAGCGCCGCCGGGGGGGGAGGCTACACCTTC
CSAAGGGGYTF
>TRBV4-1|TRBJ1-6|-|16|-
TGCGCCAGCAGCCAAGATCGGACAGAATATAATTCACCCCTCCACTTT
CASSQDRTEYNSPLHF
>TRBV7-9|TRBJ2-2|TRBD1|14|-
TGTGCCAGCAACACAGGGGACCACACCGGGGAGCTGTTTTTT
CASNTGDHTGELFF
>TRBV11-1|TRBJ2-1|-|16|-
TGTGCCAGCAGCTACGCCGAGGGGATCTCCTACAATGAGCAGTTCTTC
CASSYAEGISYNEQFF
>TRBV7-9|TRBJ2-5|TRBD1|16|few
TGTGCCAGCAGCGCCCGCCAGGGGGCGAAAGTGGAGACCCAGTACTTC
CASSARQGAKVETQYF
>TRBV6-6|TRBJ2-3|-|17|-
TGTGCCTGCAGTTACTTGGGGGGAGCCGCCAGCACAGATACGCAGTATTTT
CACSYLGGAASTDTQYF
>TRBV12-3/TRBV12-4|TRBJ1-1|-|14|-
TGTGCCAGCAGCCGGACGGGACAAGACACTGAAGCTTTCTTT
CASSRTGQDTEAFF
>TRBV5-4|TRBJ1-1|-|14|many
TGTGCCAGCAGCTCAGGACAGAAGAACACTGAAGCTTTCTTT
CASSSGQKNTEAFF
>TRBV6-5|TRBJ2-5|-|15|few
TGTGCCAGCAGTTTGTGGGGCCGAGCGCGGGAGACCCAGTACTTC
CASSLWGRARETQYF